This T cell receptor (beta chain) was recorded in a study of shared clonotypes between healthy human individuals. Every donor was a Caucasian adult from Nashville, Tennessee. Naive CD45RA+ and memory CD45RA-negative subsets were split from CD4+ cells. Clones were read by immunoSEQ multiplex PCR, and TCRdb kept only the in-frame ones, dropping some. The sample records 1.6 million or so clones, roughly 98.5% being singletons. On this clone: Other DNA sequences of this sample code for an identical CDR3.

This TCR was recovered from a man aged 25 to 45 in good health. Sample: naive CD4+ T cells sorted from blood. Subset indicated: CD45RA+ positively selected.

CDR3: CSVRATDTQYF. The CDR3 DNA reads as TGCAGTGTTAGGGCCACAGATACGCAGTATTTT. The rearrangement joins TRBV20-1 to TRBJ2-3; no firm D call. CDR3 length: 11 residues. Germline loops: CDR1 DFQATT, CDR2 SNEGSKA (reference sequence). The V gene lost 7 bases and the J gene lost 2 bases, with 7 bases spanning the gap.